This T cell receptor (beta chain) was sequenced in a study of shared clonotypes between healthy human individuals. Study-level points and caveats: Among several donors, approximately 5% of naive CD4 clonotypes were found in common. Investigators expected sequencing depth to affect clonotype sharing among donors.

From germline, CDR1 is SGHDT and CDR2 YYEEEE. The length of the CDR3 is 18 residues. J gave up 1 base and V 1 base, and 7 bases lay outside the gene matches. Authors' analysis steps: Junction-only immunoSEQ sequences carried no quality scores, so filtering differed. Repertoires were generated with immunoSEQ multiplex PCR, while TCRdb's copy carries only in-frame clones and drops some. V and J calls plus clone size are reproduced from that table; the DNA served to infer D and trimming. The profile shows millions of clones, approximately 95% of them singletons. In its sample, this clone was seen once. Its antigen is unidentified.

This clonotype was obtained from a man between 18 and 29 years old in good health. Some clones in this sample may be carry-over from other donors' samples. The chain joins TRBV5-6 to TRBJ2-1, with TRBD1 matching over 11 bases. The sample was naive CD4+ T cells from PBMCs. As for subset: CD45RA+ positively selected. The CDR3 reads CASSLLGQGANSYNEQFF. The CDR3 DNA reads TGTGCCAGCAGCTTGTTAGGACAGGGGGCGAATTCCTACAATGAGCAGTTCTTC.